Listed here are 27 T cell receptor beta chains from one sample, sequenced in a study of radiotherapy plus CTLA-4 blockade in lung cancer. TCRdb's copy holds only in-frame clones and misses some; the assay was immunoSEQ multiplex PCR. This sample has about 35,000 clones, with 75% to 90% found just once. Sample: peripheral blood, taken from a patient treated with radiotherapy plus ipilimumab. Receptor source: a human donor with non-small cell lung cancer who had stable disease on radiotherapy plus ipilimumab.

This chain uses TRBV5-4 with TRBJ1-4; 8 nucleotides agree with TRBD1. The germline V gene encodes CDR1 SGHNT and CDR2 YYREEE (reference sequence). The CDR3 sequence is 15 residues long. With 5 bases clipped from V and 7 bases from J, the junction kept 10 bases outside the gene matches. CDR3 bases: TGTGCCAGCAGTCTACAGGGGGTCGTAAGTGAAAAACTGTTTTTT. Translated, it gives CASSLQGVVSEKLFF.

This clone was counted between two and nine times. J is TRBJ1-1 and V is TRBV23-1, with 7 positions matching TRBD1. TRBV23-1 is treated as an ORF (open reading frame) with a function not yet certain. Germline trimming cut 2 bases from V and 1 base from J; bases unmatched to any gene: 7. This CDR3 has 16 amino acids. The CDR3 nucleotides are TGCGCCAGCAGTCAACCAACTGCAGGGGGGAACACTGAAGCTTTCTTT. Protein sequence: CASSQPTAGGNTEAFF.

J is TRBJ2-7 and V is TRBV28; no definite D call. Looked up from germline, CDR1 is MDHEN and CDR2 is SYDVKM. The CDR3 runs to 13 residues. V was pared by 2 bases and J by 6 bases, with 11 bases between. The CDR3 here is CASSLHKSGEQYF. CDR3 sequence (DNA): TGTGCCAGCAGTTTACATAAGTCGGGCGAGCAGTACTTC.

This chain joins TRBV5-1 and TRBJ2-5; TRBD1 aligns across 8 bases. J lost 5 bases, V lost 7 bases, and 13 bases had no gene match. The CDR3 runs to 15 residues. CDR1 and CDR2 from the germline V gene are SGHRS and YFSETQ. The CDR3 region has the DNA TGCGCCAGCTCCGGGGGAAACACAGGGGGTGAGACCCAGTACTTC. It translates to CASSGGNTGGETQYF. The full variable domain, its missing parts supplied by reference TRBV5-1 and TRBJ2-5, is KAGVTQTPRYLIKTRGQQVTLSCSPISGHRSVSWYQQTPGQGLQFLFEYFSETQRNKGNFPGRFSGRQFSNSRSEMNVSTLELGDSALYLCASSGGNTGGETQYFGPGTRLLVL.

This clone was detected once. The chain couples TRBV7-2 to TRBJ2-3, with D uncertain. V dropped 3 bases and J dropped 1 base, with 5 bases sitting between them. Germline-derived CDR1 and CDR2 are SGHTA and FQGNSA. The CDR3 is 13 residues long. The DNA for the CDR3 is TGTGCCAGCAGCTTTCAGGGCACAGATACGCAGTATTTT. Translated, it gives CASSFQGTDTQYF. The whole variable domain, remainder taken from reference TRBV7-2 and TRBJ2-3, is GAGVSQSPSNKVTEKGKDVELRCDPISGHTALYWYRQSLGQGLEFLIYFQGNSAPDKSGLPSDRFSAERTGGSVSTLTIQRTQQEDSAVYLCASSFQGTDTQYFGPGTRLTVL.

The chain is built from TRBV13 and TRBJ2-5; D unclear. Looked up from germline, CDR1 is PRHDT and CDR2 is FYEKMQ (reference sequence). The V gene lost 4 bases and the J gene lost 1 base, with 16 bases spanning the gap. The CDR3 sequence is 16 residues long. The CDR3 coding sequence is TGTGCCAGCAGCTCGCTTGGCGGAGCCCTCCAAGAGACCCAGTACTTC. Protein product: CASSSLGGALQETQYF.

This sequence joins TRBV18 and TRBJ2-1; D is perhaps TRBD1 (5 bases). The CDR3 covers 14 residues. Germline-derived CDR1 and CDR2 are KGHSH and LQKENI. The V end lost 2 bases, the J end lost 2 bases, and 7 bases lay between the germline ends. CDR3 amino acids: CASSPETAYNEQFF. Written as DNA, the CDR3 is TGTGCCAGCTCACCAGAGACAGCCTACAATGAGCAGTTCTTC.

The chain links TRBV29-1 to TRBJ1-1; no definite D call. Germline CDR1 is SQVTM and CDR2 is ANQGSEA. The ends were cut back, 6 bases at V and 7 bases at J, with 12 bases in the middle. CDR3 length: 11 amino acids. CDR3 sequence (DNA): TGCAGCGTGTTGGGAGGGAATGAAGCTTTCTTT. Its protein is CSVLGGNEAFF.

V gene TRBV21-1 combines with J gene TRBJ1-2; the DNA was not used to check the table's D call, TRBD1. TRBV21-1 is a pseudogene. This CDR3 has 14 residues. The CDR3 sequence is CASSRDRGQDGYTF. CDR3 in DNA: TGTGCCAGCAGCAGGGACAGAGGTCAGGATGGCTACACCTTC.

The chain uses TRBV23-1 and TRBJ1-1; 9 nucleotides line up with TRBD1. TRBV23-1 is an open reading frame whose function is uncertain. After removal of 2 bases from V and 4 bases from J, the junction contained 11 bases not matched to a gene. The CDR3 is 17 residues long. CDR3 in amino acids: CASSQPTLQGATTEAFF. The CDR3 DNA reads TGCGCCAGCAGTCAACCTACGTTACAGGGGGCGACCACTGAAGCTTTCTTT.

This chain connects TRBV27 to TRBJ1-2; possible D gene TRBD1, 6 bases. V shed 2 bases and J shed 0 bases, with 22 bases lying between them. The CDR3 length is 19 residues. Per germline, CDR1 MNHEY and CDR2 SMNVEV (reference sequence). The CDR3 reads CASSLNRLGGGQTNYGYTF. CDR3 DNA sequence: TGTGCCAGCAGTTTAAATCGGCTAGGGGGGGGCCAAACTAACTATGGCTACACCTTC.

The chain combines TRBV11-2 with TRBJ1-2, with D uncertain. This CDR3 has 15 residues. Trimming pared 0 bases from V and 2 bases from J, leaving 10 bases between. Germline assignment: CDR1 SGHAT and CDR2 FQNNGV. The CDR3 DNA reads TGTGCCAGCAGCTTAGAATCAGGTTACAACTATGGCTACACCTTC. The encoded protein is CASSLESGYNYGYTF. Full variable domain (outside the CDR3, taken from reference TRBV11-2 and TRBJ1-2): EAGVAQSPRYKIIEKRQSVAFWCNPISGHATLYWYQQILGQGPKLLIQFQNNGVVDDSQLPKDRFSAERLKGVDSTLKIQPAKLEDSAVYLCASSLESGYNYGYTFGSGTRLTVV.

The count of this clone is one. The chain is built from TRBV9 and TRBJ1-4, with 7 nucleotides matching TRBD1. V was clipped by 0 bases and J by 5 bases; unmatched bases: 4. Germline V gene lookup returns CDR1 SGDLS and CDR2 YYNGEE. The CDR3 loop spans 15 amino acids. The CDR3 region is CASSVGIRGNEKLFF. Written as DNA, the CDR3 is TGTGCCAGCAGCGTAGGAATCAGGGGGAATGAAAAACTGTTTTTT.

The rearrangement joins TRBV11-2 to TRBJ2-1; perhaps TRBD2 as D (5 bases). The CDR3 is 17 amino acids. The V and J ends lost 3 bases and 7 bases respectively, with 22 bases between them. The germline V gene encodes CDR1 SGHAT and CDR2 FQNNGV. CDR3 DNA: TGTGCCAGCAGCTTTATCATCGGGCGGGCCCGAGGGAATGAGCAGTTCTTC. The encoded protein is CASSFIIGRARGNEQFF.

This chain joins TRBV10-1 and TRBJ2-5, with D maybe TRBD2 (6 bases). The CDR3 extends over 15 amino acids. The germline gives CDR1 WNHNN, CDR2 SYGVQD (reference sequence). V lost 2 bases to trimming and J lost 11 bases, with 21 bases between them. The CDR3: CASSEASPGTGEQYF. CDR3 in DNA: TGCGCCAGCAGTGAGGCAAGCCCGGGAACGGGAGAGCAGTACTTC.

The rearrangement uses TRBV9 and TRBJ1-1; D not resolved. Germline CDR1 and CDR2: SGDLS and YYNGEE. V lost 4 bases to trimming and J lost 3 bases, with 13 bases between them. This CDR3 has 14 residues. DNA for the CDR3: TGTGCCAGCAGCCTCGGAACCGGGGACACTGAAGCTTTCTTT. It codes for CASSLGTGDTEAFF.

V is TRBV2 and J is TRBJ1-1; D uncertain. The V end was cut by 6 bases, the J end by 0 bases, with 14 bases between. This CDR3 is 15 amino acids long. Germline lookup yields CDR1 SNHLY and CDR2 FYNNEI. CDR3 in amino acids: CASRNRESMNTEAFF. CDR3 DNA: TGTGCCAGCAGGAATCGGGAATCTATGAACACTGAAGCTTTCTTT.

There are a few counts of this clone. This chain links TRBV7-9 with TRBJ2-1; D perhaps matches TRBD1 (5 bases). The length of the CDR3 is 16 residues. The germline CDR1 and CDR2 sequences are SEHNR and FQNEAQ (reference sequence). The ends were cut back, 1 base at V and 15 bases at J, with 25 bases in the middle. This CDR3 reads CASSLEGITPILSTFF. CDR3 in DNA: TGTGCCAGCAGCTTAGAGGGGATAACCCCAATTCTTTCCACGTTCTTC.

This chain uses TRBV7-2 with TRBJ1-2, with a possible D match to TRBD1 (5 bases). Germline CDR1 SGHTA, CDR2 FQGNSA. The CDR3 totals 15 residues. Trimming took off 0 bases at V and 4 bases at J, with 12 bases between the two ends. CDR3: CASSLAQAPGYGYTF. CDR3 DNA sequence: TGTGCCAGCAGCTTAGCACAGGCCCCCGGCTATGGCTACACCTTC.

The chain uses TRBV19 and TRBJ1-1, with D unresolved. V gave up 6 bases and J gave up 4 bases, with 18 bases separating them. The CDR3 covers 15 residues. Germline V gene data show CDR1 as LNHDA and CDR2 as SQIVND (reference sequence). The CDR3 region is CASSLRGYLSTEAFF. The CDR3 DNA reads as TGTGCCAGTAGCCTCCGAGGGTATTTAAGCACTGAAGCTTTCTTT.

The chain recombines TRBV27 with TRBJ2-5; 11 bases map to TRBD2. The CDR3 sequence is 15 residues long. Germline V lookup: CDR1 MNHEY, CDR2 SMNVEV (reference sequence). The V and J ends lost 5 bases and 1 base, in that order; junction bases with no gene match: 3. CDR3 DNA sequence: TGTGCCAGCAGTCCTGGGACTAGCGGCCAAGAGACCCAGTACTTC. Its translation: CASSPGTSGQETQYF.

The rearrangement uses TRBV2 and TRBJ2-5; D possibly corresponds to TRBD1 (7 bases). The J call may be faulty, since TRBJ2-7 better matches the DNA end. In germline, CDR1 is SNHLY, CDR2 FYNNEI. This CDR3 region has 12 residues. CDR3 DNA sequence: TGTGCCAGCAGTGAACAGGGGGGCGAGCAGTACTTC. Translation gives CASSEQGGEQYF.

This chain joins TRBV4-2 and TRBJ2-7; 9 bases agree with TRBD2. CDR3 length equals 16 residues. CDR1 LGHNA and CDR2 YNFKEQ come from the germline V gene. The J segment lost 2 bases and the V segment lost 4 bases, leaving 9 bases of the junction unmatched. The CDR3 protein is CASSPLATSGPYEQYF. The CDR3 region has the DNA TGTGCCAGCAGCCCCCTCGCGACTAGCGGCCCCTACGAGCAGTACTTC.

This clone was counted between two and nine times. CDR3 DNA: TGTGCCAGCAAGCCCGCCCCTATGGACAGGGGGAATCAGCCCCAGCATTTT. Its translation: CASKPAPMDRGNQPQHF. The chain joins TRBV27 to TRBJ1-5; 10 bases are a match to TRBD1. The CDR3 has 17 residues. The ends lost 7 bases at V and 4 bases at J; junction bases unmatched: 13. Germline V gene sequence: CDR1 MNHEY, CDR2 SMNVEV (reference sequence).

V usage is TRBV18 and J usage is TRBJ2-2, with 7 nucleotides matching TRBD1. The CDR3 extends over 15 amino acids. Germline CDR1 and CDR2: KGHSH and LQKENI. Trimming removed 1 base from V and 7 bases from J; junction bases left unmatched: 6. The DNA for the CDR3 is TGTGCCAGCTCACCACACCGGACAGGAGGCGGGGAGCTGTTTTTT. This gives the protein CASSPHRTGGGELFF.

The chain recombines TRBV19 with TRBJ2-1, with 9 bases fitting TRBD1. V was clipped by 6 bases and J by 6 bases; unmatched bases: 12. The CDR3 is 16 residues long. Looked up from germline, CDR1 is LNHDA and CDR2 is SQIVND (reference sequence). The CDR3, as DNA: TGTGCCAGTAGCAGGGACAGGGTGCCCGTAATCAATGAGCAGTTCTTC. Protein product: CASSRDRVPVINEQFF.

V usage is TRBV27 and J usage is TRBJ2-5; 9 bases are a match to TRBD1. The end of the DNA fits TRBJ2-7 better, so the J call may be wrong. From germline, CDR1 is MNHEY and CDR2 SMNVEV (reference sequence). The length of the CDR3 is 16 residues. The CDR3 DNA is TGTGCCAGCAGGCCATACGGGGGACAGGGCAGGTACGAGCAGTACTTC. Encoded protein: CASRPYGGQGRYEQYF.